The entry below describes one T cell receptor beta chain. The antigen remains unidentified. The sample comes from a study of cytomegalovirus exposure and HLA in healthy donors. General observations from the study: Earlier analysis looked at TCR beta V segments, and most were productive about 90% or about 30% of the time.

The CDR3 contains 15 residues. The germline gives CDR1 SGHRS, CDR2 YFSETQ. V gave up 5 bases and J gave up 8 bases; unmatched junction bases: 9. This PCR relied on a set of 60 Vbeta primers and 13 Jbeta primers. Assay: immunoSEQ multiplex PCR; the TCRdb copy retains only in-frame clones and omits some. The repertoire has fewer than 250,000 clones, around 80% of them found once; the top ten carry around 15%. This clonotype was sampled from a man between 40 and 49 years old in good health and CMV-seronegative. J is TRBJ1-4 and V is TRBV5-1; 10 positions match TRBD1. Input material: PBMCs. The CDR3 nucleotides are TGCGCCAGCAGTCAGACAGGGGGCGCAGGGGAAAAACTGTTTTTT. Its translation is CASSQTGGAGEKLFF.